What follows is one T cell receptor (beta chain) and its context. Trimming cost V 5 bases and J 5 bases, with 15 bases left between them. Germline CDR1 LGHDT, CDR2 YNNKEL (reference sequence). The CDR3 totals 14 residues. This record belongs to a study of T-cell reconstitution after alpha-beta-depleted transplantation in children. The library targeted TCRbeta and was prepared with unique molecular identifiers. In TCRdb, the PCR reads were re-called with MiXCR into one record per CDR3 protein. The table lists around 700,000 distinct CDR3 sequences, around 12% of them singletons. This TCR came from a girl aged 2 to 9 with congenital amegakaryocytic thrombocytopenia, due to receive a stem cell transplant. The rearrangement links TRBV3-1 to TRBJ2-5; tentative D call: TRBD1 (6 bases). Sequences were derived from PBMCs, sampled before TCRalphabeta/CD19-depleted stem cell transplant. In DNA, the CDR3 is TGTGCCAGCAGCTCCTACAGGGCCGGGGAGACCCAGTACTTC. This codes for CASSSYRAGETQYF.